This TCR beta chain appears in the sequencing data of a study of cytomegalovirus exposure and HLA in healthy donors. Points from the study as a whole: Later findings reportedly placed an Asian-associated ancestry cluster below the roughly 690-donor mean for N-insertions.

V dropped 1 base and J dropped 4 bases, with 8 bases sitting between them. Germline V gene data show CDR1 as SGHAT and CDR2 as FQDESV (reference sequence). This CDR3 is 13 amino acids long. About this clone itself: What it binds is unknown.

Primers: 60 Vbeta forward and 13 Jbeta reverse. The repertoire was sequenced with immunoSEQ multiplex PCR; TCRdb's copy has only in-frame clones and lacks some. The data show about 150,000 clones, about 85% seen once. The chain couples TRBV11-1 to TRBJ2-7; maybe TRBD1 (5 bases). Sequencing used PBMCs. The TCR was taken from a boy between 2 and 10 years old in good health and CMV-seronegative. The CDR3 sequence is CASSLGREYEQYF. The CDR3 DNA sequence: TGTGCCAGCAGCTTAGGCAGGGAATACGAGCAGTACTTC.